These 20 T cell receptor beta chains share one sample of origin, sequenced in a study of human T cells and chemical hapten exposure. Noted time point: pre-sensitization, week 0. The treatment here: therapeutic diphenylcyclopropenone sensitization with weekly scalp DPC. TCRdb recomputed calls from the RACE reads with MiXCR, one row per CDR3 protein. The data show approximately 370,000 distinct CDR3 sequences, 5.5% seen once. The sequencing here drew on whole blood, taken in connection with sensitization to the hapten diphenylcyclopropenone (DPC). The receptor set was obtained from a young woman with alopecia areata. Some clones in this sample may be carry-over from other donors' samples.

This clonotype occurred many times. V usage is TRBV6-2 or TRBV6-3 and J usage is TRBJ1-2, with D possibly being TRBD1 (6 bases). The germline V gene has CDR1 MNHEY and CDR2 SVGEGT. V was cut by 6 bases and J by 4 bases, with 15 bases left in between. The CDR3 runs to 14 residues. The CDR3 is CASRDAQGVYGYTF. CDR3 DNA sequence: TGTGCCAGCAGAGATGCACAGGGAGTCTATGGCTACACCTTC.

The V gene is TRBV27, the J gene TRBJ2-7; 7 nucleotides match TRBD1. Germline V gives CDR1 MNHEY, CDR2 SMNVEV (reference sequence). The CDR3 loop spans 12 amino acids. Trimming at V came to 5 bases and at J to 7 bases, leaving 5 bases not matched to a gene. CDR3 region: CASSRGQIEQYF. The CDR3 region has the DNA TGTGCCAGCAGTCGGGGACAGATTGAGCAGTACTTC.

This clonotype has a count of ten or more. The CDR3 region has the DNA TGTGCCAGCAGTGAGCGGACAGGGGGCTATATTGTCACCGGGGAGCTGTTTTTT. It encodes CASSERTGGYIVTGELFF. The V gene is TRBV6-1, the J gene TRBJ2-2, with 11 bases fitting TRBD1. V lost 3 bases to trimming and J lost 4 bases; unmatched junction nucleotides: 10. The germline V gene encodes CDR1 MNHNS and CDR2 SASEGT. The CDR3 consists of 18 residues.

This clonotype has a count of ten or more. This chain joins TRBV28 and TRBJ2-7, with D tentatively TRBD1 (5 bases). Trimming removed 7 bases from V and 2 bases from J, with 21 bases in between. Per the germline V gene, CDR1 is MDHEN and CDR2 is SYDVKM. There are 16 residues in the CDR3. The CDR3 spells CASTRFRAPGAYEQYF. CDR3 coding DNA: TGTGCCAGCACTCGCTTCAGGGCTCCGGGTGCCTACGAGCAGTACTTC.

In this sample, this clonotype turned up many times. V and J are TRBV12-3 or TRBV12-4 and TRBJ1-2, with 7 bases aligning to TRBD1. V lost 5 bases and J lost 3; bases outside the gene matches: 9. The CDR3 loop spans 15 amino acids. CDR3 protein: CASSPGQGGDYGYTF. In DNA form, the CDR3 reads TGTGCCAGCAGTCCCGGACAAGGGGGCGACTATGGCTACACCTTC.

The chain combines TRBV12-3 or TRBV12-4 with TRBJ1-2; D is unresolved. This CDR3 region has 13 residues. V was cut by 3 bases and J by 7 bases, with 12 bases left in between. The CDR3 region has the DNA TGTGCCAGCAGTTTTGCAGCAGTAAGTGGCTACACCTTC. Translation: CASSFAAVSGYTF.

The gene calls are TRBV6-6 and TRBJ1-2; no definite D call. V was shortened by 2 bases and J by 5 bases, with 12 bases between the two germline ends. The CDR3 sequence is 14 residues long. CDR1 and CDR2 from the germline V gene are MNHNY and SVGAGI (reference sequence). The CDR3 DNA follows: TGTGCCAGCAGTTACAGGCCGGAGCGGTATGGCTACACCTTC. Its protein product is CASSYRPERYGYTF.

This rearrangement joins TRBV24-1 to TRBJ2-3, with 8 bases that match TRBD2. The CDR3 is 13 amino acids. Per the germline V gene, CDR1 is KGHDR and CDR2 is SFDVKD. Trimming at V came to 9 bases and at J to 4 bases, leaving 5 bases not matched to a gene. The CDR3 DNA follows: TGTGCCACCGGTCGGGGGGGCGCAGATACGCAGTATTTT. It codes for CATGRGGADTQYF.

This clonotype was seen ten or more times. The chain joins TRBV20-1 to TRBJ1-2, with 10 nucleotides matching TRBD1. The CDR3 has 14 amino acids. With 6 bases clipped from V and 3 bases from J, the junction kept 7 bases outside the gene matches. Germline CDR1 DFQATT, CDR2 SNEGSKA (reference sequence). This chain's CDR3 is CSAYPGTGDYGYTF. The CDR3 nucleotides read TGCAGTGCCTACCCCGGGACAGGGGACTATGGCTACACCTTC.

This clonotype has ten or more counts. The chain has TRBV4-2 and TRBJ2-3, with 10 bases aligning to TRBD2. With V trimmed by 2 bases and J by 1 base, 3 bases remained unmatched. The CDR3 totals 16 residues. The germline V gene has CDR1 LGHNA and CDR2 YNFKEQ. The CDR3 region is CASSQLAGARTDTQYF. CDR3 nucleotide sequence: TGTGCCAGCAGCCAACTAGCGGGGGCCCGCACAGATACGCAGTATTTT.

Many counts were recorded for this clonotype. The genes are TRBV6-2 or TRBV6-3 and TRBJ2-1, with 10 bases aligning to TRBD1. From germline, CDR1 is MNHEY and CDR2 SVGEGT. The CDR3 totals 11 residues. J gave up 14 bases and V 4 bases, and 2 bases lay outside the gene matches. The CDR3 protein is CASSSGTGEFF. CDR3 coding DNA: TGTGCCAGCAGTTCTGGGACAGGGGAGTTCTTC.

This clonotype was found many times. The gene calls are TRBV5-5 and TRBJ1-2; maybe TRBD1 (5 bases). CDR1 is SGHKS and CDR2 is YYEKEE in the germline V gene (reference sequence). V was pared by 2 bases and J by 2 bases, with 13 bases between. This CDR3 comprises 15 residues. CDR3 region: CASSLQEAGNYGYTF. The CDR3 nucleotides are TGTGCCAGCAGCTTACAGGAGGCGGGGAACTATGGCTACACCTTC.

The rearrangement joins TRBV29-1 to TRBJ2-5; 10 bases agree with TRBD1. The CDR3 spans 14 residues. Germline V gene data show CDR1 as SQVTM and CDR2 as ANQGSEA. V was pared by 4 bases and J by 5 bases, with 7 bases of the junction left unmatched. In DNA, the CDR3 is TGCAGCGTTGGGGGGACAGGGGTAGGTGAGACCCAGTACTTC. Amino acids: CSVGGTGVGETQYF.

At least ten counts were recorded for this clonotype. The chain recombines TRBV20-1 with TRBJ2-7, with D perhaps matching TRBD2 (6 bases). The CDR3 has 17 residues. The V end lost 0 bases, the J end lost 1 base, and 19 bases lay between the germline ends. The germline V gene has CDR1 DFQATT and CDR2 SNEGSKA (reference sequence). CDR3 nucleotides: TGCAGTGCTAGAGATAAGGCAGGAGGGGTAGGGTCCTACGAGCAGTACTTC. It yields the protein CSARDKAGGVGSYEQYF.

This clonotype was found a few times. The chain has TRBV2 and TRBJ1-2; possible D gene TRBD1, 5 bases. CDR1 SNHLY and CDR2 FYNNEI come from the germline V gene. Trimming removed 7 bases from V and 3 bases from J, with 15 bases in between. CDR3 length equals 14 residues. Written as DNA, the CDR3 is TGTGCCAGCACCAGCGAGGGGTATTACTATGGCTACACCTTC. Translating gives CASTSEGYYYGYTF.

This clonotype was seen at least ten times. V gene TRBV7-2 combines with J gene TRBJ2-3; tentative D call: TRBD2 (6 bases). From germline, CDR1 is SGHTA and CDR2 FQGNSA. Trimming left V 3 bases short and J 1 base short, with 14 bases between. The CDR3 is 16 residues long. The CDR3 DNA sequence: TGTGCCAGCAGCTTTCGTCGGGCTAGCGGCACAGATACGCAGTATTTT. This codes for CASSFRRASGTDTQYF.

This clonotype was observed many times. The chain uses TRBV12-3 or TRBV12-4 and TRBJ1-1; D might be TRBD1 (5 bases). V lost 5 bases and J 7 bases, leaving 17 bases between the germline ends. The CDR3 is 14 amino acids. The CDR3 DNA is TGTGCCAGCAGTCACCTAGGAGGGGTAGGTGAAGCTTTCTTT. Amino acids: CASSHLGGVGEAFF.

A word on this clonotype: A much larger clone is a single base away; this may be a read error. DNA of the CDR3: TGTGCCGGCAGCCAAGAGTATGGGGCGTTGAACACTGAAGCTTTCTTT. It specifies CAGSQEYGALNTEAFF. The rearrangement joins TRBV4-2 to TRBJ1-1; the D gene is possibly TRBD1 (5 bases). The V gene's germline CDR1 is LGHNA and CDR2 YNFKEQ. There are 16 residues in the CDR3.

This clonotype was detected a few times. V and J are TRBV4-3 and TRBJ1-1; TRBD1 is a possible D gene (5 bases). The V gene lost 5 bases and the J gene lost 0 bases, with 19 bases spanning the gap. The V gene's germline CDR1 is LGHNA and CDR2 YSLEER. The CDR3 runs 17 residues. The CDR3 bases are TGCGCCAGCAGCTCCACTACCACAGGACTCGTGAACACTGAAGCTTTCTTT. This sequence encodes CASSSTTTGLVNTEAFF.

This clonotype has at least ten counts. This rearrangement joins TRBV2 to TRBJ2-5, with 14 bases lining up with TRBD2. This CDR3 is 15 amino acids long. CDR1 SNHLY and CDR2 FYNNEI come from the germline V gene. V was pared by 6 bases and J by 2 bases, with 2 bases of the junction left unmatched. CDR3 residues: CASSWTSGGQETQYF. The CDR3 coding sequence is TGTGCCAGCAGCTGGACTAGCGGGGGGCAAGAGACCCAGTACTTC.